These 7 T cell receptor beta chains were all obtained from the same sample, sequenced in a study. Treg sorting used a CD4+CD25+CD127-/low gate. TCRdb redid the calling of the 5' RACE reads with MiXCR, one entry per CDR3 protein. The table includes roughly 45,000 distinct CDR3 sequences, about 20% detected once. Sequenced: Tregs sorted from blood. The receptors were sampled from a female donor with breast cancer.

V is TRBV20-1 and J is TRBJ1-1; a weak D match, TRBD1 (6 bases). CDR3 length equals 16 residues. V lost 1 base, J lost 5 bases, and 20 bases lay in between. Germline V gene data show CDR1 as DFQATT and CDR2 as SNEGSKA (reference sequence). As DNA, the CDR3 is TGCAGTGCTAGAGCGACTGAGGGGAGAGGGGGTACTGAAGCTTTCTTT. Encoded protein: CSARATEGRGGTEAFF.

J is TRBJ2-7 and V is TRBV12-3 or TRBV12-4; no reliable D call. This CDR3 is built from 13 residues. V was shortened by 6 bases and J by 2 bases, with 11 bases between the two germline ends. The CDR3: CASSPLPTYEQYF. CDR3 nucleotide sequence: TGTGCCAGCAGCCCTCTCCCGACCTACGAGCAGTACTTC.

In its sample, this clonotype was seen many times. DNA of the CDR3: TGCAGCTTCACGGGGAACACTGAAGCTTTCTTT. Translation gives CSFTGNTEAFF. J is TRBJ1-1 and V is TRBV29-1; D gene ambiguous. V lost 8 bases and J 1 base, leaving 8 bases between the germline ends. In germline, CDR1 is SQVTM, CDR2 ANQGSEA. CDR3 length: 11 residues.

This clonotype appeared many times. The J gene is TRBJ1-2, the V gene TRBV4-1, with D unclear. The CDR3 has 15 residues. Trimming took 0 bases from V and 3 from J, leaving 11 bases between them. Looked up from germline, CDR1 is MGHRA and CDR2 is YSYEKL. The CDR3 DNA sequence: TGCGCCAGCAGCCAAGACGGGGAATTTTACTATGGCTACACCTTC. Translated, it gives CASSQDGEFYYGYTF.

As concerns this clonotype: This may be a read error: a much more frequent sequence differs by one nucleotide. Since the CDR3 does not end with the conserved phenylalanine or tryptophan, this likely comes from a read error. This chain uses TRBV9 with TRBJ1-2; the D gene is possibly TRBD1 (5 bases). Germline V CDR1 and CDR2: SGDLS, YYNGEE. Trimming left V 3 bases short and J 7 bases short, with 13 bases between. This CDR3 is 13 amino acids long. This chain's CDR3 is CASSAQGTAGYTL. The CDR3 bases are TGTGCCAGCAGCGCCCAGGGAACCGCTGGCTACACCCTC.

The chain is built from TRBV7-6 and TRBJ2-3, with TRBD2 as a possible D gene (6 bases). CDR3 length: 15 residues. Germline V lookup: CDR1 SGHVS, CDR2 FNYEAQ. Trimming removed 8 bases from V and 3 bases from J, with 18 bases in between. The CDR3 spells CASGLAPRATDTQYF. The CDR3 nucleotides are TGTGCCAGCGGTCTAGCGCCTAGGGCGACAGATACGCAGTATTTT. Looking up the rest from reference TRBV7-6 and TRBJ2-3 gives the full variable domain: GAGVSQSPRYKVTKRGQDVALRCDPISGHVSLYWYRQALGQGPEFLTYFNYEAQQDKSGLPNDRFSAERPEGSISTLTIQRTEQRDSAMYRCASGLAPRATDTQYFGPGTRLTVL.

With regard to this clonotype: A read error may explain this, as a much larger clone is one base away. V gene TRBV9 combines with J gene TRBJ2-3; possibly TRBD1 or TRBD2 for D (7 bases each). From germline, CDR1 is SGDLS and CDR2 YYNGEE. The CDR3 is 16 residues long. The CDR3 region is CASSRGETGSSDTLYF. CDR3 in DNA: TGTGCCAGCAGCCGGGGGGAGACAGGGAGTTCGGATACGCTGTATTTT.